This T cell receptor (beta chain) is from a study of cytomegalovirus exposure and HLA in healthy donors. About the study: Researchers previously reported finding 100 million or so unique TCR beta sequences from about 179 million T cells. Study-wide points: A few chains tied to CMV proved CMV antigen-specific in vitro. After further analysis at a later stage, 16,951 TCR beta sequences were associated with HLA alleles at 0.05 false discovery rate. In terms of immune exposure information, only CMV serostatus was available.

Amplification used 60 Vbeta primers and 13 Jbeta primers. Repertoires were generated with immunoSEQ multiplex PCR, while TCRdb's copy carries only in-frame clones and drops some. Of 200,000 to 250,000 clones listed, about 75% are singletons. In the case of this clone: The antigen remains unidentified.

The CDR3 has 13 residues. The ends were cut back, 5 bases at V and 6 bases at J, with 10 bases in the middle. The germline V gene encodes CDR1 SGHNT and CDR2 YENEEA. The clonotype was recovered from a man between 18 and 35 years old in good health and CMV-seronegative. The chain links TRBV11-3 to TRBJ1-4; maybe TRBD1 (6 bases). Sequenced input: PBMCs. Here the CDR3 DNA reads TGTGCCAGCAGCCCTAGACAGGATGAAAAACTGTTTTTT. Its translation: CASSPRQDEKLFF.